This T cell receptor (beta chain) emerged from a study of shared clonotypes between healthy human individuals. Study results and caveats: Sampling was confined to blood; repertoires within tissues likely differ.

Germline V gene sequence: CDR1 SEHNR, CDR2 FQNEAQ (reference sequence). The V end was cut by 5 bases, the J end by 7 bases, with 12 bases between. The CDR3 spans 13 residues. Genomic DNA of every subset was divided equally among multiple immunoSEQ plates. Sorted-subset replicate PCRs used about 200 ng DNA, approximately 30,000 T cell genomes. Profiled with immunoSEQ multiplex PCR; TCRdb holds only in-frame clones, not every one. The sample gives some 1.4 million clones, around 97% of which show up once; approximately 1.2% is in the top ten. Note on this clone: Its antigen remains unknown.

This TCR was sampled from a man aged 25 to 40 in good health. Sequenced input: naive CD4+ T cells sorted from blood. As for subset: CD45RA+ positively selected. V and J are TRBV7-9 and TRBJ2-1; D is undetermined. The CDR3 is CASSEHDGNEQFF. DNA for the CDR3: TGTGCCAGCAGCGAGCATGACGGGAATGAGCAGTTCTTC.